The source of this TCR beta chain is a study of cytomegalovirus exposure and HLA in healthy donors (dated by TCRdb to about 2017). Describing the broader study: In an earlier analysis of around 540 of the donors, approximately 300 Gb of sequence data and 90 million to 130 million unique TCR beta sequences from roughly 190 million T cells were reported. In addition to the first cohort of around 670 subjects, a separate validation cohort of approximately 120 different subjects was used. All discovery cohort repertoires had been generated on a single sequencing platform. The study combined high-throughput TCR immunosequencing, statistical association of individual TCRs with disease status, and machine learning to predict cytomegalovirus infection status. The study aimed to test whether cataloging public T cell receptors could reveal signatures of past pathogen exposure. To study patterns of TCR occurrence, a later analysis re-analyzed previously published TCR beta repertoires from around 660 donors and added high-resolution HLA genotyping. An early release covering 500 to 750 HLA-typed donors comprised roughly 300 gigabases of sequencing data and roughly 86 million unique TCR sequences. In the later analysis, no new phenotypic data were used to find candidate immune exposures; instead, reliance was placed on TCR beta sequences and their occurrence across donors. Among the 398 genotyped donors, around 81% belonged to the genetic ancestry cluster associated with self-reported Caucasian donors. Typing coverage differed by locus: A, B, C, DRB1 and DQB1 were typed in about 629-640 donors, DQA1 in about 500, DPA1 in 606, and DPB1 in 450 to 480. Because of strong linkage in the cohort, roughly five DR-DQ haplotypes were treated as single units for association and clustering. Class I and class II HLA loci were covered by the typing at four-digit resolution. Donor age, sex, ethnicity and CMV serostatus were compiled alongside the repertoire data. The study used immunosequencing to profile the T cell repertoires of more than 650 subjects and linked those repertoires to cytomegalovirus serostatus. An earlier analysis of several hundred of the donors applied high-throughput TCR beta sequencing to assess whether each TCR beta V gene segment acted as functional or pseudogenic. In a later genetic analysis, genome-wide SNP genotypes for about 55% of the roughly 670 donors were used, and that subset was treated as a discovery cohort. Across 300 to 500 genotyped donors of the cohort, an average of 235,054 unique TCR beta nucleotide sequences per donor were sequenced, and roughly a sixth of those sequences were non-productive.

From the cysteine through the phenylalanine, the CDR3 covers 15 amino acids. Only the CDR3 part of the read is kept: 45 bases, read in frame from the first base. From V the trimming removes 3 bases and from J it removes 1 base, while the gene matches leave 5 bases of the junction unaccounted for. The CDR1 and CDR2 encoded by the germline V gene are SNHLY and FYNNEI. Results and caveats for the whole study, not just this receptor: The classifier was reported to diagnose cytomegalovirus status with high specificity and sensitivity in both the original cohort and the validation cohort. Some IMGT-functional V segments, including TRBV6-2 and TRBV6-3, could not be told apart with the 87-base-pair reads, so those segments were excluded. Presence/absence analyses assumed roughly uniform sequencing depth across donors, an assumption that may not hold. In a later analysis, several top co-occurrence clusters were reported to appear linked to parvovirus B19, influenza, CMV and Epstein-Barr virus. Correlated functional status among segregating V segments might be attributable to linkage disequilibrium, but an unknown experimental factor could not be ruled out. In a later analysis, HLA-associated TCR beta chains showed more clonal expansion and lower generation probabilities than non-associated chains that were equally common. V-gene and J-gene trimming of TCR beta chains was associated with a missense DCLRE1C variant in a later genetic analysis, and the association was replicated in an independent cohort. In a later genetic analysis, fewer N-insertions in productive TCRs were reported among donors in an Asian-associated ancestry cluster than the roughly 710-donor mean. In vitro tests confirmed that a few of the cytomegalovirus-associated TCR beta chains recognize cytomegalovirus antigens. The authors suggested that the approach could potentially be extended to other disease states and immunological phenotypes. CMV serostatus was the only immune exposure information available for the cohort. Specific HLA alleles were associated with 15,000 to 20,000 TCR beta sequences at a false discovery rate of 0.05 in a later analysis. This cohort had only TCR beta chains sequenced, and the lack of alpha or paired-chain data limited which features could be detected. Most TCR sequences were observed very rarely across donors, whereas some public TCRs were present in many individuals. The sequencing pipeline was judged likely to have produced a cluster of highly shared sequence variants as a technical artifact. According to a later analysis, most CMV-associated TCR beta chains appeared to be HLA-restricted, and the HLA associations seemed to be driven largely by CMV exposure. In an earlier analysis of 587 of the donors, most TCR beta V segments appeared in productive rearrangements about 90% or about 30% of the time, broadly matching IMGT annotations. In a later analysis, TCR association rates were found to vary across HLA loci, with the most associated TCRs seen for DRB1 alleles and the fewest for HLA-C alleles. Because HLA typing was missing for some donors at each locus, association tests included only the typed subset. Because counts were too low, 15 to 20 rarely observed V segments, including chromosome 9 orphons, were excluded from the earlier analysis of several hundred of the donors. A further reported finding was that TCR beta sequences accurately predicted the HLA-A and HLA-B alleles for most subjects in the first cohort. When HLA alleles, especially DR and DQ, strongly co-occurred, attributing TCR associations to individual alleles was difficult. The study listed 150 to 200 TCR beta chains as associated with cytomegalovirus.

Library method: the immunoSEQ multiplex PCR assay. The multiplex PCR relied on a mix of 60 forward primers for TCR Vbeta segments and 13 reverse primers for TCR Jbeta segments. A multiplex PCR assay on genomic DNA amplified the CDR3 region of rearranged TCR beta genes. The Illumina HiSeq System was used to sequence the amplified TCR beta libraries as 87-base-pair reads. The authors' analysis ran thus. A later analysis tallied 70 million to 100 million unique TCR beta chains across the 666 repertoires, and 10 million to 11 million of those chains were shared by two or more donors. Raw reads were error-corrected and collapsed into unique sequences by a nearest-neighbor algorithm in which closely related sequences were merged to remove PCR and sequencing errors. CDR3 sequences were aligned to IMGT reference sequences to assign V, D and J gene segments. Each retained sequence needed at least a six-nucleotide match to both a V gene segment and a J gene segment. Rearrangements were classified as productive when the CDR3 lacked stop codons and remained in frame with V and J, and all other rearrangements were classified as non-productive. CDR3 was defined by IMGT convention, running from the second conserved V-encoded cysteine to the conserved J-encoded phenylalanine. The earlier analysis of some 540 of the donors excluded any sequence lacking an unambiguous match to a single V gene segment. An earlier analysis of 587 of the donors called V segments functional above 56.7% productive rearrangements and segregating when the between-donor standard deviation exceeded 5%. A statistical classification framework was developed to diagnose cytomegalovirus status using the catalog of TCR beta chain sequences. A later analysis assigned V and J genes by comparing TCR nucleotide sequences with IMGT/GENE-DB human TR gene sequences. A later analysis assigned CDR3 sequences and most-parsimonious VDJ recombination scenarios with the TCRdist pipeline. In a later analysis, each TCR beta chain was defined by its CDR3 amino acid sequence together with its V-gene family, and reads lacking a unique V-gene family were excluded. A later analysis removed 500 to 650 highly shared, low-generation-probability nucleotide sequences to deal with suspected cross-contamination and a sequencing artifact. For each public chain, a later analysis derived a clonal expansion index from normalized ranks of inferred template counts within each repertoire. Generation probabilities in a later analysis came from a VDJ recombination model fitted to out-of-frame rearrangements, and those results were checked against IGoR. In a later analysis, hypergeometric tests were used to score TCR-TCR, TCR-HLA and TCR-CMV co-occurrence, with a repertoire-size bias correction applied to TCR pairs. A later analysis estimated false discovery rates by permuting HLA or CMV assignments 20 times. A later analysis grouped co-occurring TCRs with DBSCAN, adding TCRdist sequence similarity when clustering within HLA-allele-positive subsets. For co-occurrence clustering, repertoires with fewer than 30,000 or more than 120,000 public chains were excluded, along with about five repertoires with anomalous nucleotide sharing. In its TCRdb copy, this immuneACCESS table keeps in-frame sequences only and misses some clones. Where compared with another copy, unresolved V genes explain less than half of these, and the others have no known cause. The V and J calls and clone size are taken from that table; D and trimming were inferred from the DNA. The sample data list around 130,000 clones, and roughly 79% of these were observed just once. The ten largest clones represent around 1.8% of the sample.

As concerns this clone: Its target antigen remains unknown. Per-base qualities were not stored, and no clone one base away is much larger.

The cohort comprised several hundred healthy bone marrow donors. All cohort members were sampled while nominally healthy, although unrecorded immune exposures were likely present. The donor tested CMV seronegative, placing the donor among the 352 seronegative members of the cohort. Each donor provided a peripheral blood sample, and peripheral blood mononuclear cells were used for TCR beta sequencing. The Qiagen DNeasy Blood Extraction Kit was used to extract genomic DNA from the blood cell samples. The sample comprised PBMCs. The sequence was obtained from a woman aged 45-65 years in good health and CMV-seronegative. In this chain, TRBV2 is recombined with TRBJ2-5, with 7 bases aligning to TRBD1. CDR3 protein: CASSEAGGTQETQYF. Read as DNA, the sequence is TGTGCCAGCAGTGAGGCAGGGGGAACCCAAGAGACCCAGTACTTC.